This T cell receptor (beta chain) was retrieved from a study of cytomegalovirus exposure and HLA in healthy donors. PCR was performed using 60 Vbeta and 13 Jbeta primers. Some clones are missing from TCRdb's copy, which holds only in-frame ones; the method was immunoSEQ multiplex PCR. Of approximately 100,000 clones listed, roughly 74% are singletons. CDR1 is SGHVS and CDR2 is FQNEAQ in the germline V gene. The CDR3 totals 14 residues. This sequence was found in a woman in her forties in good health and CMV-seronegative. The gene calls are TRBV7-8 and TRBJ2-5; TRBD1 might be the D (6 bases). Judging by the DNA end, TRBJ2-7 fits better; the J call may be wrong. The sequenced sample consisted of PBMCs. This CDR3 reads CASSSTGLSYEQYF. Written as DNA, the CDR3 is TGTGCCAGCAGCTCGACAGGCCTCTCCTACGAGCAGTACTTC.